The 30 T cell receptor beta chains below come from one sample, sequenced in a study of blood T cell repertoires in COVID-19. The data were produced by immunoSEQ multiplex PCR, yet TCRdb's version contains in-frame clones alone and is incomplete. The sample includes over 95,000 clones, about 89% seen only once; the top ten take approximately 20%. Sequencing was carried out using peripheral blood. These receptors all stem from a human donor with acute or convalescent COVID-19. The donor label of this sample is uncertain.

The chain uses TRBV7-9 and TRBJ2-7, with D perhaps TRBD2 (6 bases). The CDR3 sequence is 15 residues long. The ends were cut back, 0 bases at V and 5 bases at J, with 14 bases in the middle. CDR1 is SEHNR and CDR2 is FQNEAQ in the germline V gene (reference sequence). The CDR3 region is CASSLARGGPDEQYF. The CDR3 DNA reads as TGTGCCAGCAGCTTAGCAAGAGGAGGGCCGGACGAGCAGTACTTC.

This chain connects TRBV7-2 to TRBJ2-1; D might be TRBD1 (5 bases). The CDR3 contains 17 residues. Germline loops: CDR1 SGHTA, CDR2 FQGNSA. V was cut by 5 bases and J by 0 bases, with 17 bases left in between. CDR3 in DNA: TGTGCCAGCAGCGTACAGGCTATGTCCGGCTCCTACAATGAGCAGTTCTTC. Its translation is CASSVQAMSGSYNEQFF.

This chain links TRBV15 with TRBJ1-5; D gene unclear. V gave up 0 bases and J gave up 6 bases, with 6 bases separating them. The germline CDR1 and CDR2 sequences are LNHNV and YYDKDF (reference sequence). The CDR3 consists of 13 residues. CDR3 in amino acids: CATSRDTGQPQHF. DNA of the CDR3: TGTGCCACCAGCAGAGATACCGGTCAGCCCCAGCATTTT. The full variable domain, with the rest looked up from reference TRBV15 and TRBJ1-5, is DAMVIQNPRYQVTQFGKPVTLSCSQTLNHNVMYWYQQKSSQAPKLLFHYYDKDFNNEADTPDNFQSRRPNTSFCFLDIRSPGLGDTAMYLCATSRDTGQPQHFGDGTRLSIL.

J is TRBJ1-4 and V is TRBV19; D ambiguous. The V gene lost 5 bases and the J gene lost 7 bases, with 11 bases spanning the gap. CDR1 and CDR2 (germline): LNHDA, SQIVND (reference sequence). This CDR3 contains 13 residues. The chain's CDR3 is CASSPLATEKLFF. CDR3 in DNA: TGTGCCAGTAGTCCTCTAGCTACTGAAAAACTGTTTTTT. Full variable domain (outside the CDR3, taken from reference TRBV19 and TRBJ1-4): DGGITQSPKYLFRKEGQNVTLSCEQNLNHDAMYWYRQDPGQGLRLIYYSQIVNDFQKGDIAEGYSVSREKKESFPLTVTSAQKNPTAFYLCASSPLATEKLFFGSGTQLSVL.

V and J are TRBV6-5 and TRBJ1-1; no clear D. In germline, CDR1 is MNHEY, CDR2 SVGAGI. The length of the CDR3 is 14 residues. V was pared by 0 bases and J by 6 bases, with 11 bases between. The CDR3 coding sequence is TGTGCCAGCAGTTACTCGGCGGTTAGACCTGAAGCTTTCTTT. Translation: CASSYSAVRPEAFF.

V usage is TRBV7-2 and J usage is TRBJ1-1; D is undetermined. V was pared by 3 bases and J by 0 bases, with 8 bases between. Germline V gene data show CDR1 as SGHTA and CDR2 as FQGNSA. The CDR3 contains 14 residues. The chain's CDR3 is CASSFGGVNTEAFF. The CDR3 DNA follows: TGTGCCAGCAGCTTCGGCGGGGTGAACACTGAAGCTTTCTTT.

The V call is TRBV5-1, the J call TRBJ2-1, with 9 nucleotides matching TRBD2. With V trimmed by 4 bases and J by 6 bases, 8 bases remained unmatched. CDR1 SGHRS and CDR2 YFSETQ come from the germline V gene. CDR3 length equals 15 residues. The CDR3 loop reads CASSPGTSRGNEQFF. The CDR3 coding sequence is TGCGCCAGCAGCCCCGGGACTAGCCGCGGCAATGAGCAGTTCTTC.

This chain links TRBV2 with TRBJ2-7; possible D gene TRBD2, 6 bases. The CDR3 runs to 14 residues. Trimming pared 8 bases from V and 5 bases from J, leaving 19 bases between. The germline gives CDR1 SNHLY, CDR2 FYNNEI. The CDR3 nucleotides are TGTGCCAGCGCCTCCGGGACTGTCCTTGACGAGCAGTACTTC. Translating it yields CASASGTVLDEQYF. The variable domain in full, completed from reference TRBV2 and TRBJ2-7, reads EPEVTQTPSHQVTQMGQEVILRCVPISNHLYFYWYRQILGQKVEFLVSFYNNEISEKSEIFDDQFSVERPDGSNFTLKIRSTKLEDSAMYFCASASGTVLDEQYFGPGTRLTVT.

The chain combines TRBV20-1 with TRBJ1-1; D is uncertain. The CDR3 is 15 residues long. V lost 3 bases, J lost 0 bases, and 14 bases lay in between. The V gene's germline CDR1 is DFQATT and CDR2 SNEGSKA (reference sequence). The chain's CDR3 is CSASVREDMNTEAFF. CDR3 nucleotides: TGCAGTGCTAGTGTTCGGGAGGATATGAACACTGAAGCTTTCTTT.

The chain couples TRBV7-2 to TRBJ1-2; no clear D gene. The germline V and J ends were trimmed by 2 bases and 0 bases, with 10 bases remaining between them. From germline, CDR1 is SGHTA and CDR2 FQGNSA. There are 15 residues in the CDR3. The CDR3 region is CASSLSVGANYGYTF. The CDR3 DNA sequence: TGTGCCAGCAGCTTATCGGTGGGAGCTAACTATGGCTACACCTTC. Drawing the rest from reference TRBV7-2 and TRBJ1-2, the complete variable domain is GAGVSQSPSNKVTEKGKDVELRCDPISGHTALYWYRQSLGQGLEFLIYFQGNSAPDKSGLPSDRFSAERTGGSVSTLTIQRTQQEDSAVYLCASSLSVGANYGYTFGSGTRLTVV.

The chain links TRBV7-2 to TRBJ2-7; D perhaps matches TRBD1 (6 bases). The germline V and J ends were trimmed by 1 base and 7 bases, with 11 bases remaining between them. Germline V gives CDR1 SGHTA, CDR2 FQGNSA. The CDR3 is made up of 13 amino acids. Written as DNA, the CDR3 is TGTGCCAGCAGCTTAGACAGGGTGGGGGAGCAGTACTTC. Its translation is CASSLDRVGEQYF.

The chain links TRBV4-3 to TRBJ2-2; D uncertain. Between the trimmed V and J ends, which lost 0 bases and 3 bases, there was a span of 8 bases. The CDR3 has 15 amino acids. Per the germline V gene, CDR1 is LGHNA and CDR2 is YSLEER. The CDR3 is CASSQDPADTGELFF. As DNA, the CDR3 is TGCGCCAGCAGCCAAGACCCCGCAGACACCGGGGAGCTGTTTTTT.

The V and J genes are TRBV7-2 and TRBJ1-3; a possible D gene is TRBD1 (5 bases). The CDR3 is 15 amino acids. Germline V gene data show CDR1 as SGHTA and CDR2 as FQGNSA. V was trimmed by 2 bases and J by 4 bases, leaving 12 bases between them. CDR3 in amino acids: CASSLQGTWGNTIYF. DNA of the CDR3: TGTGCCAGCAGCTTACAGGGTACATGGGGAAACACCATATATTTT.

The gene calls are TRBV4-3 and TRBJ1-2; perhaps TRBD1 as D (5 bases). The CDR3 totals 14 residues. V was shortened by 0 bases and J by 7 bases, with 12 bases between the two germline ends. Germline V gene lookup returns CDR1 LGHNA and CDR2 YSLEER. In nucleotides, the CDR3 is TGCGCCAGCAGCCAAGATATGGGGGGTACTGGCTACACCTTC. It is translated as CASSQDMGGTGYTF.

This chain uses TRBV11-2 with TRBJ2-7, with D unclear. The length of the CDR3 is 12 residues. CDR1 is SGHAT, CDR2 FQNNGV, per germline. Trimming removed 4 bases at V and 1 base at J, with 5 bases between. CDR3 DNA: TGTGCCAGCAGCTCCGGGTCCTACGAGCAGTACTTC. Residues: CASSSGSYEQYF. Variable domain in full (rest from reference TRBV11-2 and TRBJ2-7): EAGVAQSPRYKIIEKRQSVAFWCNPISGHATLYWYQQILGQGPKLLIQFQNNGVVDDSQLPKDRFSAERLKGVDSTLKIQPAKLEDSAVYLCASSSGSYEQYFGPGTRLTVT.

The chain joins TRBV25-1 to TRBJ1-1; D is unclear. Germline CDR1 reads MGHDK; CDR2 reads SYGVNS. The CDR3 has 14 amino acids. V was cut by 7 bases and J by 2 bases, with 14 bases left in between. The CDR3 sequence is CASNPEPLNTEAFF. DNA for the CDR3: TGTGCCAGCAACCCTGAGCCCTTAAACACTGAAGCTTTCTTT.

In this sample, this clone turned up once. The chain recombines TRBV4-1 with TRBJ1-2; D uncertain. The V end was cut by 0 bases, the J end by 1 base, with 9 bases between. This CDR3 region has 15 residues. In germline, CDR1 is MGHRA, CDR2 YSYEKL. CDR3 DNA sequence: TGCGCCAGCAGCCAAGACCCGGTGCTTAACTATGGCTACACCTTC. Protein sequence: CASSQDPVLNYGYTF.

The chain combines TRBV7-6 with TRBJ1-5; D gene unclear. This CDR3 region has 15 residues. Germline CDR1 is SGHVS and CDR2 is FNYEAQ. The V end lost 1 base, the J end lost 3 bases, and 10 bases lay between the germline ends. CDR3 sequence reads: CASSLELGANQPQHF. The CDR3 DNA follows: TGTGCCAGCAGCTTAGAGCTTGGAGCCAATCAGCCCCAGCATTTT. Full variable domain (missing parts from reference TRBV7-6 and TRBJ1-5): GAGVSQSPRYKVTKRGQDVALRCDPISGHVSLYWYRQALGQGPEFLTYFNYEAQQDKSGLPNDRFSAERPEGSISTLTIQRTEQRDSAMYRCASSLELGANQPQHFGDGTRLSIL.

The chain couples TRBV7-2 to TRBJ2-5; TRBD2 agrees at 13 bases. CDR3 length: 17 amino acids. Germline loops: CDR1 SGHTA, CDR2 FQGNSA. Losses at the gene ends were 3 bases for V and 5 bases for J; bases not matched to a gene: 9. The CDR3 is CASSLRLAGGFGETQYF. As DNA, the CDR3 is TGTGCCAGCAGCTTGAGACTAGCGGGAGGTTTTGGGGAGACCCAGTACTTC.

The chain links TRBV27 to TRBJ1-1; no definite D call. Germline assignment: CDR1 MNHEY and CDR2 SMNVEV (reference sequence). The V gene lost 7 bases and the J gene lost 3 bases, with 12 bases spanning the gap. This CDR3 has 13 residues. CDR3 protein: CASKNRLDTEAFF. The CDR3 coding sequence is TGTGCCAGCAAAAATCGGTTGGACACTGAAGCTTTCTTT.

The chain couples TRBV7-9 to TRBJ1-1; D ambiguous. With 5 bases removed from V and 6 bases from J, the gap between germline ends came to 7 bases. The CDR3 extends over 11 amino acids. Per the germline V gene, CDR1 is SEHNR and CDR2 is FQNEAQ (reference sequence). The CDR3 is CASSGISEAFF. Written as DNA, the CDR3 is TGTGCCAGCAGCGGCATATCTGAAGCTTTCTTT.

Remarks on this clone: The junction and the germline gene differ at one end; a read error may be behind it. The chain carries TRBV5-1 and TRBJ2-2, with 7 bases fitting TRBD1. This CDR3 is built from 13 residues. Per the germline V gene, CDR1 is SGHRS and CDR2 is YFSETQ. Here the CDR3 DNA reads TGCGCCAGCAGGACAGGGAACGCCGGGGAGCTGTTTTTT. It encodes CASRTGNAGELFF.

This clone appeared once. This chain uses TRBV19 with TRBJ2-3; tentatively, D is TRBD1 (5 bases). CDR3 length: 14 amino acids. Looked up from germline, CDR1 is LNHDA and CDR2 is SQIVND (reference sequence). V was shortened by 5 bases and J by 2 bases, with 11 bases between the two germline ends. The CDR3 region is CASSVGQTTDTQYF. Written as DNA, the CDR3 is TGTGCCAGTAGTGTGGGGCAGACCACAGATACGCAGTATTTT.

J is TRBJ1-5 and V is TRBV4-1; no firm D call. The CDR3 runs 15 residues. Trimming took off 2 bases at V and 0 bases at J, with 8 bases between the two ends. The V gene's germline CDR1 is MGHRA and CDR2 YSYEKL. Here the CDR3 DNA reads TGCGCCAGCAGCCAACAGGCAACTAGCAATCAGCCCCAGCATTTT. Its protein product is CASSQQATSNQPQHF.

In nucleotides, the CDR3 is TGTGCCAGCAGCCGACAGGGGAGCACAGATACGCAGTATTTT. This codes for CASSRQGSTDTQYF. V gene TRBV11-2 combines with J gene TRBJ2-3, with 8 bases lining up with TRBD1. Trimming removed 5 bases from V and 0 bases from J; junction bases left unmatched: 1. There are 14 residues in the CDR3. CDR1 and CDR2 (germline): SGHAT, FQNNGV.

V gene TRBV6-2 or TRBV6-3 combines with J gene TRBJ2-1, with D possibly TRBD2 on 5 matching bases. CDR3 length: 18 amino acids. Trimming left V 5 bases short and J 2 bases short, with 22 bases between. CDR1 is MNHEY, CDR2 SVGEGT, per germline. CDR3 region: CASSRPQTIPRTYNEQFF. The CDR3 DNA reads TGTGCCAGCAGTCGTCCGCAGACTATCCCTAGGACCTACAATGAGCAGTTCTTC.

Notes on this clone: Germline and junction disagree at one end, which may indicate a read error. This chain links TRBV29-1 with TRBJ1-1, with 7 bases lining up with TRBD1. The germline CDR1 and CDR2 sequences are SQVTM and ANQGSEA. The CDR3 covers 11 residues. DNA for the CDR3: TGCAGCGTTGAGAAAGACAGGGAAGGAATATTT. It is translated as CSVEKDREGIF.

V gene TRBV6-5 combines with J gene TRBJ2-5, with 9 bases that match TRBD1. V lost 6 bases, J lost 7 bases, and 6 bases stayed unmatched. The CDR3 is 13 amino acids. Germline-derived CDR1 and CDR2 are MNHEY and SVGAGI. The CDR3 DNA reads TGTGCCAGCAGCACAGGGGGCGCGGTGACCCAGTACTTC. As protein: CASSTGGAVTQYF.

V is TRBV5-6 and J is TRBJ1-2, with D hard to call. V dropped 0 bases and J dropped 4 bases, with 4 bases sitting between them. Looked up from germline, CDR1 is SGHDT and CDR2 is YYEEEE. The length of the CDR3 is 12 residues. CDR3 coding DNA: TGTGCCAGCAGCTTGGCCTTCTATGGCTACACCTTC. Encoded protein: CASSLAFYGYTF.

The J gene is TRBJ1-5, the V gene TRBV27, with no clear D. Germline assignment: CDR1 MNHEY and CDR2 SMNVEV (reference sequence). This CDR3 has 17 amino acids. V lost 2 bases and J lost 2, with 16 bases in between. The CDR3 here is CASSLKPPQVGNQPQHF. The DNA of the CDR3 is TGTGCCAGCAGTTTAAAGCCGCCTCAGGTTGGCAATCAGCCCCAGCATTTT.